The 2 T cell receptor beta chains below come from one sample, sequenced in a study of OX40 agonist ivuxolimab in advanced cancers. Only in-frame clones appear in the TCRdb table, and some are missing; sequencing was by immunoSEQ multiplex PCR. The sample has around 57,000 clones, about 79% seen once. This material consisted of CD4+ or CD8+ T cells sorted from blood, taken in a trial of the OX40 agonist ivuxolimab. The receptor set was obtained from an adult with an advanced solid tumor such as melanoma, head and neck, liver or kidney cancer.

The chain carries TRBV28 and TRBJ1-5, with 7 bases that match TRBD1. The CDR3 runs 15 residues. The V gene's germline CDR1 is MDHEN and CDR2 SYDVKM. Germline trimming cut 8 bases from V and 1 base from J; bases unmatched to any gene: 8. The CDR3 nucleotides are TGTGCCAGCGGACAGGACAGTCTCAGCAATCAGCCCCAGCATTTT. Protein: CASGQDSLSNQPQHF.

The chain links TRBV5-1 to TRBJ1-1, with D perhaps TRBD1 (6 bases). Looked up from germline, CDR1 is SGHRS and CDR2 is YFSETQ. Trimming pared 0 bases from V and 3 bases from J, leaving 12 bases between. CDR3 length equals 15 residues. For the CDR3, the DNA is TGCGCCAGCAGCTTGGCCGGGCAGGGGCACACTGAAGCTTTCTTT. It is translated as CASSLAGQGHTEAFF.